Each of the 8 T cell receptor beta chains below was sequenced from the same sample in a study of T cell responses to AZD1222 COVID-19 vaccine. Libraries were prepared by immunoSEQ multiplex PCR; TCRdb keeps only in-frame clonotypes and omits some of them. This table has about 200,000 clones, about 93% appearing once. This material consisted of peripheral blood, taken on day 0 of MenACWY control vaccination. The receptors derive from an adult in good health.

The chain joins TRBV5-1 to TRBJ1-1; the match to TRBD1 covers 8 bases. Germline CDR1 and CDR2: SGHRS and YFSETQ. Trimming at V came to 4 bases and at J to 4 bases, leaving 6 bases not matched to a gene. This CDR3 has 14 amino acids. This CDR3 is CASSLQTGATEAFF. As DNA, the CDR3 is TGCGCCAGCAGCCTACAGACAGGGGCCACTGAAGCTTTCTTT. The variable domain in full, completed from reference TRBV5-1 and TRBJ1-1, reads KAGVTQTPRYLIKTRGQQVTLSCSPISGHRSVSWYQQTPGQGLQFLFEYFSETQRNKGNFPGRFSGRQFSNSRSEMNVSTLELGDSALYLCASSLQTGATEAFFGQGTRLTVV.

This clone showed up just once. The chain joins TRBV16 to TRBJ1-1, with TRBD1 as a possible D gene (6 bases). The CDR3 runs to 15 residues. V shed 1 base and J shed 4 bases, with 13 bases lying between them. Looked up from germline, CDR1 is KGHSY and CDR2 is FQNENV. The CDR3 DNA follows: TGTGCCAGCAGCCAATTTGGCAGGGGAGGCACTGAAGCTTTCTTT. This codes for CASSQFGRGGTEAFF.

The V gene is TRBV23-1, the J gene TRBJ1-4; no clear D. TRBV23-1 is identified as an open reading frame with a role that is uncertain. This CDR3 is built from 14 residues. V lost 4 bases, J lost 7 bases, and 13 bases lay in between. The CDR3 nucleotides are TGCGCCAGCAGTCCGCCTCCAAACCTTGAAAAACTGTTTTTT. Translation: CASSPPPNLEKLFF.

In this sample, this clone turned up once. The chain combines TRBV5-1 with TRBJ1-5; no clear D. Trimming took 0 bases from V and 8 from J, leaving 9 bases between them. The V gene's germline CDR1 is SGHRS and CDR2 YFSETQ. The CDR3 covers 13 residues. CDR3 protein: CASSLGEREPQHF. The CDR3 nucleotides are TGCGCCAGCAGCTTGGGGGAAAGGGAGCCCCAGCATTTT. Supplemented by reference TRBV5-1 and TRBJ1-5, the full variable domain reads KAGVTQTPRYLIKTRGQQVTLSCSPISGHRSVSWYQQTPGQGLQFLFEYFSETQRNKGNFPGRFSGRQFSNSRSEMNVSTLELGDSALYLCASSLGEREPQHFGDGTRLSIL.

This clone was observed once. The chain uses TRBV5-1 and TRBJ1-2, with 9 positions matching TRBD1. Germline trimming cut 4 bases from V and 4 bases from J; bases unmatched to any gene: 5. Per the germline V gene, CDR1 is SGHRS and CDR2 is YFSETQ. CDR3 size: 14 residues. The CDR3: CASSAGQGAYGYTF. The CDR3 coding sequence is TGCGCCAGCAGCGCGGGACAGGGTGCCTATGGCTACACCTTC.

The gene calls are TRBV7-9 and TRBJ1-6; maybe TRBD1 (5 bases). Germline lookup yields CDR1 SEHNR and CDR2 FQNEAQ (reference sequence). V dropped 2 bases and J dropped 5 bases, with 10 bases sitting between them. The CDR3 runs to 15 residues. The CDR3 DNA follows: TGTGCCAGCAGCTTACAGGGTGGTGATAATTCACCCCTCCACTTT. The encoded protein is CASSLQGGDNSPLHF.

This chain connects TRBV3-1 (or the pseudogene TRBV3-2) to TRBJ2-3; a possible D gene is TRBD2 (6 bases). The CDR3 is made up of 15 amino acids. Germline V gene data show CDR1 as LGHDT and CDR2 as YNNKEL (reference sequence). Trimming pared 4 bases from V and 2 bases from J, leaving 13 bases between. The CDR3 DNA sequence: TGTGCCAGCAGCCCAGGAGGAGGGTACACAGATACGCAGTATTTT. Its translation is CASSPGGGYTDTQYF.

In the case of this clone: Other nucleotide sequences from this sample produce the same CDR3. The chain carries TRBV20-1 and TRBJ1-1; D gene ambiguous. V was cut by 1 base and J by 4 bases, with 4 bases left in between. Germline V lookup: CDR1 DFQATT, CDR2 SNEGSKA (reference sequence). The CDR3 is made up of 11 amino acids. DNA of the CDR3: TGCAGTGCTAGAGGAGTCACTGAAGCTTTCTTT. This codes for CSARGVTEAFF.